This T cell receptor (beta chain) was recorded in a study of a mutant IDH1 vaccine in newly diagnosed glioma. Study summary: Treated patients had a mean age of around 39 years and a sex split that was around 62% male and around 38% female.

Sequencing used immunoSEQ multiplex PCR; TCRdb keeps in-frame clones, though not all of them. The sample lists fewer than 45,000 clones; approximately 89% were seen once. This CDR3 region has 13 residues. The germline V gene has CDR1 KGHSH and CDR2 LQKENI. Trimming removed 2 bases at V and 8 bases at J, with 12 bases between. The time point was: week 23, last vaccination. A 20-mer mutant IDH1 peptide at 300 ug was injected subcutaneously with topical imiquimod. Note on this clone: The antigen remains unidentified.

The chain uses TRBV18 and TRBJ1-1; D gene ambiguous. The TCR comes from a middle-aged man with glioma. The specimen was PBMCs, collected from a glioma patient whose treatment included an IDH1 peptide vaccine. The CDR3 DNA follows: TGTGCCAGCTCACCAAGTTCCCAACGCGAAGCTTTCTTT. Protein: CASSPSSQREAFF.